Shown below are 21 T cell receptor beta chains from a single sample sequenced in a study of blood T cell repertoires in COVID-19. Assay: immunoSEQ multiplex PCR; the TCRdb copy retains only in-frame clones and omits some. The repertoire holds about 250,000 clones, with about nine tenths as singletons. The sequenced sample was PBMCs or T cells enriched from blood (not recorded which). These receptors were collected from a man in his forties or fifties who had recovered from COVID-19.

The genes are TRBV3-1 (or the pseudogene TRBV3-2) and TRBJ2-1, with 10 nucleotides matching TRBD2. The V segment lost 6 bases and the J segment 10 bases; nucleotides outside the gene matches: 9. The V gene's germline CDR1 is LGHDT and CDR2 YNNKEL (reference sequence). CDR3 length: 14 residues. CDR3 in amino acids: CASSRLAGGLEQFF. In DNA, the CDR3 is TGTGCCAGCAGTCGGTTAGCGGGGGGCTTAGAGCAGTTCTTC.

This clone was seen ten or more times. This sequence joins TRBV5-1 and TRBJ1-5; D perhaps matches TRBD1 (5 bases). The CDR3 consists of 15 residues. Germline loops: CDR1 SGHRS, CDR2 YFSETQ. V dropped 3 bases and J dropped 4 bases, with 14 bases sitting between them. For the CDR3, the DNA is TGCGCCAGCAGCTGGGGGGACGGGGAAAATCAGCCCCAGCATTTT. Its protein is CASSWGDGENQPQHF. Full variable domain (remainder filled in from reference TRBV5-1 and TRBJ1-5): KAGVTQTPRYLIKTRGQQVTLSCSPISGHRSVSWYQQTPGQGLQFLFEYFSETQRNKGNFPGRFSGRQFSNSRSEMNVSTLELGDSALYLCASSWGDGENQPQHFGDGTRLSIL.

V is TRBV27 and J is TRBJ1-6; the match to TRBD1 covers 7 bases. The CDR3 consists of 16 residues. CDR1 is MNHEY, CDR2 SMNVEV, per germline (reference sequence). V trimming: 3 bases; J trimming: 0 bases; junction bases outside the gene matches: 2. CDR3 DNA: TGTGCCAGCAGTTTGACAGGGAGCTCCTATAATTCACCCCTCCACTTT. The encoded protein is CASSLTGSSYNSPLHF.

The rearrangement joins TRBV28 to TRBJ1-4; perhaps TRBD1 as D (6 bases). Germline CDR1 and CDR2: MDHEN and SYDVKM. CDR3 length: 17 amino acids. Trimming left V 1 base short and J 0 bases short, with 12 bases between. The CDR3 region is CASSLLREGATNEKLFF. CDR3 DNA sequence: TGTGCCAGCAGTTTATTAAGGGAGGGGGCAACTAATGAAAAACTGTTTTTT.

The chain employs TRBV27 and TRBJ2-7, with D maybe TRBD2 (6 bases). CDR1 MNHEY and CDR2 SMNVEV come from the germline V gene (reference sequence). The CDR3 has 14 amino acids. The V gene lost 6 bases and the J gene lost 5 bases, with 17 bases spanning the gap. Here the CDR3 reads CASSPSRASDEQYF. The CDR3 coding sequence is TGTGCCAGCAGCCCCTCCAGGGCTAGCGACGAGCAGTACTTC.

DNA for the CDR3: TGCGCCAGCAGCTTGGACGGGGAGGGCCACACTGAAGCTTTCTTT. Its protein product is CASSLDGEGHTEAFF. This chain links TRBV5-1 with TRBJ1-1, with no clear D. In germline, CDR1 is SGHRS, CDR2 YFSETQ. Trimming removed 0 bases from V and 3 bases from J, with 12 bases in between. The CDR3 loop spans 15 amino acids. The complete variable domain, with remaining parts taken from reference TRBV5-1 and TRBJ1-1, reads KAGVTQTPRYLIKTRGQQVTLSCSPISGHRSVSWYQQTPGQGLQFLFEYFSETQRNKGNFPGRFSGRQFSNSRSEMNVSTLELGDSALYLCASSLDGEGHTEAFFGQGTRLTVV.

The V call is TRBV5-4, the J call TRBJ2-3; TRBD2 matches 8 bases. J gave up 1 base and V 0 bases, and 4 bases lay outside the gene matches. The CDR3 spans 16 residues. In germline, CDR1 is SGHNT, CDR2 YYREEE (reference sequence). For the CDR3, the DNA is TGTGCCAGCAGCTTGGGGCGGGAGGCTCGCACAGATACGCAGTATTTT. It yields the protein CASSLGREARTDTQYF.

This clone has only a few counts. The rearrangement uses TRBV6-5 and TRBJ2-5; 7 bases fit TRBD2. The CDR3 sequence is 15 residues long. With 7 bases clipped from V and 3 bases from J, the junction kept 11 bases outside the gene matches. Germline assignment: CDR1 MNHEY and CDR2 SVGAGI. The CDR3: CASIRAGSDEETQYF. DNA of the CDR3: TGTGCCAGCATCCGAGCGGGATCGGATGAAGAGACCCAGTACTTC.

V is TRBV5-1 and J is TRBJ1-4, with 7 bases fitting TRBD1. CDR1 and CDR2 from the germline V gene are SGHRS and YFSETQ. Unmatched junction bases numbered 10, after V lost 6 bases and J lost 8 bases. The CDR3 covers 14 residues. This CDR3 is CASTPTGLGEKLFF. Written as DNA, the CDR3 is TGCGCCAGCACCCCGACAGGGCTGGGGGAAAAACTGTTTTTT.

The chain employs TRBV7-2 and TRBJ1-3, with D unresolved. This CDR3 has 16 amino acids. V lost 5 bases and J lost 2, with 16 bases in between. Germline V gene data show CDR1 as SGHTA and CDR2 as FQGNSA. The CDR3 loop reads CASSTGSPGTGNTIYF. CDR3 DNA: TGTGCCAGCAGCACCGGGTCCCCGGGGACTGGAAACACCATATATTTT. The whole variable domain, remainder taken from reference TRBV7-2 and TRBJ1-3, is GAGVSQSPSNKVTEKGKDVELRCDPISGHTALYWYRQSLGQGLEFLIYFQGNSAPDKSGLPSDRFSAERTGGSVSTLTIQRTQQEDSAVYLCASSTGSPGTGNTIYFGEGSWLTVV.

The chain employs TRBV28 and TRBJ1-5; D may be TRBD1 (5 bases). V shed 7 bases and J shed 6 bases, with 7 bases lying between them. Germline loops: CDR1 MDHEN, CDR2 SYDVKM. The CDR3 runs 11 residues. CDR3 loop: CASNGGQPQHF. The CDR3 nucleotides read TGTGCCAGCAACGGGGGTCAGCCCCAGCATTTT.

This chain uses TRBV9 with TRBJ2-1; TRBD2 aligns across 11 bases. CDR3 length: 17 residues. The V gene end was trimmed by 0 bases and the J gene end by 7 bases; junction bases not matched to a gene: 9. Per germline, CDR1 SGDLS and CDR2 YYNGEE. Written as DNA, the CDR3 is TGTGCCAGCAGCGTAGATCCCCTAGCGGGGGGAAGGAATGAGCAGTTCTTC. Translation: CASSVDPLAGGRNEQFF.

CDR3 residues: CASSPGTGDAYEQYF. The CDR3, as DNA: TGTGCCAGCAGCCCGGGGACAGGGGATGCCTACGAGCAGTACTTC. The J gene is TRBJ2-7, the V gene TRBV3-1 (or the pseudogene TRBV3-2); the match to TRBD1 covers 10 bases. The germline CDR1 and CDR2 sequences are LGHDT and YNNKEL (reference sequence). The CDR3 spans 15 residues. The V gene end was trimmed by 4 bases and the J gene end by 2 bases; junction bases not matched to a gene: 5.

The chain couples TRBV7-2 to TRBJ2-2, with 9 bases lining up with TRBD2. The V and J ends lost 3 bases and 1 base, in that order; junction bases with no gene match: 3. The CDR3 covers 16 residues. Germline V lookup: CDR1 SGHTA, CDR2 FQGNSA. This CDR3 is CASSFAGGRNTGELFF. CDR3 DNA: TGTGCCAGCAGCTTTGCGGGAGGGAGGAACACCGGGGAGCTGTTTTTT.

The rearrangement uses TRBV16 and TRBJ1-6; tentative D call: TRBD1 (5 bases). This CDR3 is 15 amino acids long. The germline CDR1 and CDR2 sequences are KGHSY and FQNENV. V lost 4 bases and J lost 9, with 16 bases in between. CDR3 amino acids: CASSLTREGRSPLHF. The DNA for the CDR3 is TGTGCCAGCAGCCTCACCAGGGAAGGTCGTTCACCCCTCCACTTT.

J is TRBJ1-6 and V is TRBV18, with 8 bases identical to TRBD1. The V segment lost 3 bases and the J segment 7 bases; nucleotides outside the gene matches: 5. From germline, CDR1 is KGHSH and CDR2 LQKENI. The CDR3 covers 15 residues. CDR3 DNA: TGTGCCAGCTCACCCTGGACAGGGCAAAATTCACCCCTCCACTTT. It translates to CASSPWTGQNSPLHF.

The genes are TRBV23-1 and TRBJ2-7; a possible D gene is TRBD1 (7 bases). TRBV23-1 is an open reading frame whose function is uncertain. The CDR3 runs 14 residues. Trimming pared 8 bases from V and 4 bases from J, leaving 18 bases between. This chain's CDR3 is CASGTGQVPYEQYF. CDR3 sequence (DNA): TGCGCCAGCGGGACTGGACAGGTCCCGTACGAGCAGTACTTC.

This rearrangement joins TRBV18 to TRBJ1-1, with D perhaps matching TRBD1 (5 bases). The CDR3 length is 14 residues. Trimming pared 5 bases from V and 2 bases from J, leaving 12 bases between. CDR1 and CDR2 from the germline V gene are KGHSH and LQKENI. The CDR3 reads CASSSQGGNTEAFF. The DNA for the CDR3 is TGTGCCAGCTCATCTCAGGGCGGTAACACTGAAGCTTTCTTT. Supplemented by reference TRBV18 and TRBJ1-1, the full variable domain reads NAGVMQNPRHLVRRRGQEARLRCSPMKGHSHVYWYRQLPEEGLKFMVYLQKENIIDESGMPKERFSAEFPKEGPSILRIQQVVRGDSAAYFCASSSQGGNTEAFFGQGTRLTVV.

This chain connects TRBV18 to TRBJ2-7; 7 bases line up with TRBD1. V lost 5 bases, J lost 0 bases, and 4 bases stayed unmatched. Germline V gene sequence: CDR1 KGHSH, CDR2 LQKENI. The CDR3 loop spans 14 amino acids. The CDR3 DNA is TGTGCCAGCTCAGACAGGGCTGCCTCCTACGAGCAGTACTTC. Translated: CASSDRAASYEQYF.

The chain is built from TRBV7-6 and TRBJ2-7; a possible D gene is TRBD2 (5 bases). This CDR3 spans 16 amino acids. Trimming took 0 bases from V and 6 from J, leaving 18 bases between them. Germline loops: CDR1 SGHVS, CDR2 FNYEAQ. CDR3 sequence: CASSLAYAGLNSEQYF. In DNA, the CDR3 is TGTGCCAGCAGCTTAGCGTACGCTGGACTTAACTCCGAGCAGTACTTC.

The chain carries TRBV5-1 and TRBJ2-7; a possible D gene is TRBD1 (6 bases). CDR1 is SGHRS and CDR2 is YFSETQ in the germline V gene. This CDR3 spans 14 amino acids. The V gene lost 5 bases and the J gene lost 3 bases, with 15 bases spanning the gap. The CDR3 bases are TGCGCCAGCAGGGGGGCGGCCGCTTACTACGAGCAGTACTTC. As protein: CASRGAAAYYEQYF.